These 18 T cell receptor beta chains originate from one sample sequenced in a study of T cells in tumors after PD-1 blockade. Sequenced by immunoSEQ multiplex PCR; TCRdb stores in-frame clones only, minus some. The table lists approximately 47,000 clones, around 85% of them singletons, with roughly 4% in the top ten. This sample comprised PBMCs, obtained before anti-PD-1 treatment. These receptors came from a human donor with basal cell carcinoma.

V gene TRBV30 combines with J gene TRBJ2-5; 9 nucleotides match TRBD2. The J segment lost 5 bases and the V segment lost 5 bases, leaving 12 bases of the junction unmatched. This CDR3 is 15 amino acids long. Germline V gene data show CDR1 as GTSNPN and CDR2 as SVGIG (reference sequence). CDR3 protein: CAWRYGTSPPETQYF. CDR3 DNA sequence: TGTGCCTGGCGGTACGGGACTAGCCCTCCGGAGACCCAGTACTTC.

V is TRBV6-4 and J is TRBJ1-5; D remains ambiguous. This CDR3 comprises 14 residues. Germline assignment: CDR1 MRHNA and CDR2 SNTAGT. Trimming took off 3 bases at V and 1 base at J, with 7 bases between the two ends. The CDR3 coding sequence is TGTGCCAGCAGTGATTCATTCAGCAATCAGCCCCAGCATTTT. It yields the protein CASSDSFSNQPQHF.

J is TRBJ1-2 and V is TRBV6-5; D perhaps matches TRBD1 (5 bases). V gave up 8 bases and J gave up 8 bases, with 24 bases separating them. From germline, CDR1 is MNHEY and CDR2 SVGAGI. This CDR3 comprises 15 residues. The CDR3 DNA reads as TGTGCCAGCGGTCGAGTCAGGGAGGATCTAGGGGGCTACACCTTC. This translates into CASGRVREDLGGYTF.

The chain recombines TRBV30 with TRBJ2-7; D may be TRBD1 or TRBD2 (7 bases each). Trimming removed 3 bases from V and 0 bases from J, with 15 bases in between. The CDR3 length is 15 residues. The germline CDR1 and CDR2 sequences are GTSNPN and SVGIG (reference sequence). The DNA for the CDR3 is TGTGCCTGGAGGACCAGGGGGGGGTTCTCCTACGAGCAGTACTTC. Translating gives CAWRTRGGFSYEQYF.

The chain carries TRBV21-1 and TRBJ1-5. TRBV21-1 is a recognized pseudogene. The CDR3 is 16 residues long. The CDR3 bases are TGTGCCAGCAGCAAAGCAAAGGGGAGGCGCAATCAGCCCCAGCATTTT. Its translation: CASSKAKGRRNQPQHF.

V usage is TRBV28 and J usage is TRBJ1-2; D gene unclear. Trimming shortened V by 5 bases and J by 5 bases, and 9 bases separated the two germline ends. CDR1 is MDHEN and CDR2 is SYDVKM in the germline V gene. The CDR3 length is 12 residues. The CDR3 nucleotides read TGTGCCAGCAGTCTCAACGAGTATGGCTACACCTTC. Translation: CASSLNEYGYTF.

This sequence joins TRBV4-1 and TRBJ2-7; no clear D. The V end was cut by 0 bases, the J end by 6 bases, with 15 bases between. Germline CDR1 and CDR2: MGHRA and YSYEKL. The CDR3 covers 15 residues. The CDR3 bases are TGCGCCAGCAGCCAAGAATACAGTGGCATCTCCGAGCAGTACTTC. Amino acids: CASSQEYSGISEQYF.

The chain employs TRBV6-5 and TRBJ2-1; D is unclear. V dropped 2 bases and J dropped 1 base, with 9 bases sitting between them. Germline V gives CDR1 MNHEY, CDR2 SVGAGI. The CDR3 has 15 residues. Here the CDR3 DNA reads TGTGCCAGCAGTTACGGACCGCTGTCCTACAATGAGCAGTTCTTC. This codes for CASSYGPLSYNEQFF.

The gene calls are TRBV5-5 and TRBJ2-1, with 9 bases that match TRBD2. V trimming: 0 bases; J trimming: 4 bases; junction bases outside the gene matches: 2. The CDR3 runs 15 residues. Germline CDR1 SGHKS, CDR2 YYEKEE (reference sequence). This CDR3 is CASSLGLADYNEQFF. The CDR3 DNA is TGTGCCAGCAGCTTGGGACTAGCGGATTACAATGAGCAGTTCTTC. Filled out from reference TRBV5-5 and TRBJ2-1, the complete variable domain reads DAGVTQSPTHLIKTRGQQVTLRCSPISGHKSVSWYQQVLGQGPQFIFQYYEKEERGRGNFPDRFSARQFPNYSSELNVNALLLGDSALYLCASSLGLADYNEQFFGPGTRLTVL.

This chain links TRBV28 with TRBJ1-1; perhaps TRBD1 as D (5 bases). The CDR3 is 15 amino acids. With 2 bases removed from V and 3 bases from J, the gap between germline ends came to 13 bases. CDR1 and CDR2 from the germline V gene are MDHEN and SYDVKM. The CDR3 protein is CASSLRGGLDTEAFF. CDR3 DNA: TGTGCCAGCAGTTTACGGGGGGGTTTGGACACTGAAGCTTTCTTT.

This chain uses TRBV6-6 with TRBJ2-7, with no clear D. Deletions cut 2 bases from V and 3 bases from J, with 8 bases between. The CDR3 runs to 13 residues. CDR1 is MNHNY, CDR2 SVGAGI, per germline (reference sequence). CDR3: CASSYPQVYEQYF. The CDR3 region has the DNA TGTGCCAGCAGTTACCCGCAGGTCTACGAGCAGTACTTC.

About this clone itself: Other DNA sequences in the same sample also yield this CDR3. This chain joins TRBV11-3 and TRBJ2-1, with a weak D call TRBD2 (6 bases). Germline-derived CDR1 and CDR2 are SGHNT and YENEEA. The CDR3 contains 16 residues. Trimming stripped 0 bases from V and 2 bases from J, with 11 bases between. For the CDR3, the DNA is TGTGCCAGCAGCTTAGAAGGCGGGGCCCCCTACAATGAGCAGTTCTTC. Protein sequence: CASSLEGGAPYNEQFF.

There are a few counts of this clone. The chain is built from TRBV3-1 (or the pseudogene TRBV3-2) and TRBJ1-2; D remains unclear. V was clipped by 2 bases and J by 0 bases, with 13 bases between them. CDR1 is LGHDT and CDR2 is YNNKEL in the germline V gene (reference sequence). The CDR3 runs to 16 residues. The CDR3 DNA follows: TGTGCCAGCAGCCAAACTTTTTTCCCTACTAACTATGGCTACACCTTC. Protein sequence: CASSQTFFPTNYGYTF.

Turning to this clone: The missing conserved phenylalanine or tryptophan at the end of this CDR3 makes a read error likely. The DNA is omitted, as the CDR3 cannot be located on it reliably, and the CDR3 follows TCRdb's listing. The gene calls are TRBV21-1 and TRBJ1-2; the table's D gene call, TRBD1, was not cross checked with the DNA. TRBV21-1 is shown as a pseudogene. 9 amino acids form the CDR3, both terminal residues included. CDR3 amino acids: CASSKVTPL.

J is TRBJ2-3 and V is TRBV7-6, with 7 bases that match TRBD2. Germline V gives CDR1 SGHVS, CDR2 FNYEAQ. V was clipped by 2 bases and J by 1 base; unmatched bases: 3. CDR3 size: 15 residues. DNA of the CDR3: TGTGCCAGCAGCTTACGACTAGCTGGCACAGATACGCAGTATTTT. It encodes CASSLRLAGTDTQYF.

This rearrangement joins TRBV5-6 to TRBJ1-4; D is uncertain. CDR1 is SGHDT and CDR2 is YYEEEE in the germline V gene. There are 14 residues in the CDR3. V lost 4 bases, J lost 8 bases, and 15 bases lay in between. Here the CDR3 DNA reads TGTGCCAGCAGCCCAGGACCCCGAGGAGAAAAACTGTTTTTT. This translates into CASSPGPRGEKLFF.

The chain employs TRBV29-1 and TRBJ1-4, with D unresolved. The CDR3 is 12 amino acids. Trimming pared 3 bases from V and 8 bases from J, leaving 10 bases between. The V gene's germline CDR1 is SQVTM and CDR2 ANQGSEA. The CDR3 loop is CSVDGSEEKLFF. The DNA of the CDR3 is TGCAGCGTTGACGGGTCGGAAGAAAAACTGTTTTTT.

The V and J genes are TRBV23-1 and TRBJ2-7, with D maybe TRBD1 (6 bases). TRBV23-1 is given ORF status, its function remaining uncertain. The CDR3 totals 16 residues. V lost 5 bases, J lost 0 bases, and 17 bases lay in between. The CDR3 bases are TGCGCCAGCAGTGCAAAGAACAGGGCGAACTCCTACGAGCAGTACTTC. This encodes CASSAKNRANSYEQYF.